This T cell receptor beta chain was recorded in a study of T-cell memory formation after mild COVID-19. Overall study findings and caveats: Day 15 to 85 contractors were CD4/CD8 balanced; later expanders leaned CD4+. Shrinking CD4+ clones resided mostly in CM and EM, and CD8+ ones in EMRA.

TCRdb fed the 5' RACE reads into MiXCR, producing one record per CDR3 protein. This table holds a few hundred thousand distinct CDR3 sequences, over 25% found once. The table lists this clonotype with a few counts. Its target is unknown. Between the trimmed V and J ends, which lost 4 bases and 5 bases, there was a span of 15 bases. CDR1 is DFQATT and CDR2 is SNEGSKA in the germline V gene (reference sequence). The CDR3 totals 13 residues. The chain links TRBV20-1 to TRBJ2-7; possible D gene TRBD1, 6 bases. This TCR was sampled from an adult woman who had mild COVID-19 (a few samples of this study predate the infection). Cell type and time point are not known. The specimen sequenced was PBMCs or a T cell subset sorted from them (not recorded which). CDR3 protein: CSATPRTVNEQYF. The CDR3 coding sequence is TGCAGTGCTACACCAAGGACAGTGAACGAGCAGTACTTC.